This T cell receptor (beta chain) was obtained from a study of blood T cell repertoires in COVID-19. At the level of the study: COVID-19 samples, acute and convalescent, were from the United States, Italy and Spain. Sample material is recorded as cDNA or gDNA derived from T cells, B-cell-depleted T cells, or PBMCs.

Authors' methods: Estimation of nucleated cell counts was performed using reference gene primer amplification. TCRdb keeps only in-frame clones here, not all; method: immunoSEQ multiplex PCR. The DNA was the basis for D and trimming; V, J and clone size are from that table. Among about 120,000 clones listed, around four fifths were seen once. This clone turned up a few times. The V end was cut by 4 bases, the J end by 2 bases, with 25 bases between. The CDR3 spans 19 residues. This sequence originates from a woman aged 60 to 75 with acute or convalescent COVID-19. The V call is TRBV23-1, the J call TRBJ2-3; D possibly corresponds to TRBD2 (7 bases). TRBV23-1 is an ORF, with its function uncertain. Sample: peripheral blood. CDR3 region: CASSPQEGGPTGHTDTQYF. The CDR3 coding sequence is TGCGCCAGCAGTCCTCAGGAGGGGGGGCCAACCGGACACACAGATACGCAGTATTTT.